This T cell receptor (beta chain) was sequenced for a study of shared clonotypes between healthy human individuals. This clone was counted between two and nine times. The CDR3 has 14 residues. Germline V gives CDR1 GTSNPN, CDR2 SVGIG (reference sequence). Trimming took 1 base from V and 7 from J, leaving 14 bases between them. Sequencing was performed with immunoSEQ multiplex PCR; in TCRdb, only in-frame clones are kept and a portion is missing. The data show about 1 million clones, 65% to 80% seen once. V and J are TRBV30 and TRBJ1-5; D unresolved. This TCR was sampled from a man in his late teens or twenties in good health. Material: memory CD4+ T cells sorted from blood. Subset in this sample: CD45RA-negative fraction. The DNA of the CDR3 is TGTGCCTGGAGTGATTTTTCGTTTGGGCAGCCCCAGCATTTT. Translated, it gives CAWSDFSFGQPQHF.